A single sample is the source of the 9 T cell receptor beta chains below, sequenced in a study of pediatric ulcerative colitis (dated by TCRdb to between 2018 and 2021). Library construction relied on the immunoSEQ multiplex PCR assay. TCRdb stores this immuneACCESS table with in-frame sequences only. Part of the clones is absent; in the studies checked, under half of the shortfall reflects unresolved V genes, and no reason is known for the rest. A total of around 36,000 clones appear in this sample, around 80% of them only once. The ten largest make up around 0.96% of the sample. One to two pinch biopsies were taken from the rectum for research during colonoscopy. Sequencing was carried out using gut tissue. These receptor sequences come from a boy aged 5-17 years with mild ulcerative colitis.

This chain joins TRBV2 and TRBJ1-3; D possibly corresponds to TRBD1 (6 bases). Trimming took off 9 bases at V and 6 bases at J, with 21 bases between the two ends. CDR1 SNHLY and CDR2 FYNNEI come from the germline V gene. The CDR3 sequence is 15 residues long. CDR3 DNA sequence: TGTGCCAGTCGGGACGGGACAACTCCATTAAACACCATATATTTT. Protein: CASRDGTTPLNTIYF.

This clone turned up a few times. Here the CDR3 DNA reads TGTGCCAGCAGTGAGGACAGGGCCGCTGGCTACACCTTC. This sequence encodes CASSEDRAAGYTF. This sequence joins TRBV2 and TRBJ1-2, with TRBD1 matching 8 bases. The J segment lost 7 bases and the V segment lost 3 bases, leaving 4 bases of the junction unmatched. Germline lookup yields CDR1 SNHLY and CDR2 FYNNEI. The CDR3 covers 13 residues.

CDR3 bases: TGCGCCAGCAGCCAGGCCAGACCCTACGAGCAGTACTTC. Its translation: CASSQARPYEQYF. V usage is TRBV4-1 and J usage is TRBJ2-7, with D unclear. The CDR3 runs 13 residues. Per the germline V gene, CDR1 is MGHRA and CDR2 is YSYEKL. Trimming shortened V by 3 bases and J by 2 bases, and 8 bases separated the two germline ends.

The rearrangement joins TRBV7-2 to TRBJ1-2; the D gene is possibly TRBD1 (5 bases). V was trimmed by 2 bases and J by 4 bases, leaving 17 bases between them. Germline CDR1 and CDR2: SGHTA and FQGNSA. The CDR3 sequence is 16 residues long. CDR3 in DNA: TGTGCCAGCAGCTTATTGGAGGGGTCGGATATCTATGGCTACACCTTC. This encodes CASSLLEGSDIYGYTF.

The V gene is TRBV9, the J gene TRBJ2-3, with TRBD2 matching over 8 bases. The CDR3 runs to 15 residues. The V gene end was trimmed by 1 base and the J gene end by 4 bases; junction bases not matched to a gene: 5. The germline V gene encodes CDR1 SGDLS and CDR2 YYNGEE. CDR3 amino acids: CASSVRGGQADTQYF. The CDR3 DNA reads as TGTGCCAGCAGCGTACGGGGGGGCCAGGCAGATACGCAGTATTTT.

V usage is TRBV13 and J usage is TRBJ1-1, with D possibly being TRBD1 (5 bases). V lost 5 bases, J lost 0 bases, and 10 bases lay in between. CDR1 is PRHDT and CDR2 is FYEKMQ in the germline V gene (reference sequence). The CDR3 covers 14 residues. CDR3 coding DNA: TGTGCCAGCAGCCCTAGGGGAATGAACACTGAAGCTTTCTTT. Amino acids: CASSPRGMNTEAFF. The variable domain in full, with the rest retrieved from reference TRBV13 and TRBJ1-1, is AAGVIQSPRHLIKEKRETATLKCYPIPRHDTVYWYQQGPGQDPQFLISFYEKMQSDKGSIPDRFSAQQFSDYHSELNMSSLELGDSALYFCASSPRGMNTEAFFGQGTRLTVV.

V usage is TRBV11-2 and J usage is TRBJ2-1; 7 bases line up with TRBD2. This CDR3 contains 14 residues. V dropped 7 bases and J dropped 2; count of bases not matched to a gene: 5. CDR1 and CDR2 from the germline V gene are SGHAT and FQNNGV. The CDR3 nucleotides read TGTGCCAGCAAGCGGGGTCGGACCTACAATGAGCAGTTCTTC. Translating it yields CASKRGRTYNEQFF.

The chain is built from TRBV5-8 and TRBJ1-4; 10 positions agree with TRBD1. Germline lookup yields CDR1 SGHTS and CDR2 YDEGEE. V dropped 4 bases and J dropped 11; count of bases not matched to a gene: 2. This CDR3 is 12 amino acids long. CDR3 in DNA: TGTGCCAGCAGCAGACAGGGGGCCAAACTGTTTTTT. It translates to CASSRQGAKLFF.

This clone has a handful of counts. The chain recombines TRBV4-2 with TRBJ2-7; TRBD1 might be the D (5 bases). Trimming stripped 1 base from V and 7 bases from J, with 11 bases between. CDR3 length: 13 amino acids. Germline CDR1 reads LGHNA; CDR2 reads YNFKEQ. Here the CDR3 reads CASSQGQTREQYF. Written as DNA, the CDR3 is TGTGCCAGCAGCCAAGGACAGACAAGGGAGCAGTACTTC.